Below are 2 T cell receptor beta chains sequenced from a single sample in a study of T cell repertoires in cytomegalovirus infection. TCRdb re-derived calls from the reads in MiXCR, one entry per CDR3 protein. The sample carries 570,000 or so distinct CDR3 sequences, under 45% recorded once. These receptors lack a known antigen. Source: cultured PBMCs, taken from culture after CMV antigen stimulation. The receptors originated from a human donor in good health (CMV status not recorded). Some clones in this sample may be carry-over from other donors' samples.

The CDR3 region has the DNA TGCGCCAGCAGCCAAGCGAGATATAATGAAAAACTGTTTTTT. Translated: CASSQARYNEKLFF. This chain joins TRBV4-1 and TRBJ1-4; D remains unclear. This CDR3 contains 14 residues. Germline CDR1 MGHRA, CDR2 YSYEKL. V gave up 1 base and J gave up 4 bases, with 7 bases separating them.

The J gene is TRBJ2-3, the V gene TRBV7-9; D is uncertain. The germline V gene encodes CDR1 SEHNR and CDR2 FQNEAQ (reference sequence). The V and J ends lost 5 bases and 2 bases respectively, with 20 bases between them. This CDR3 is 17 amino acids long. CDR3: CASSQNPLPGSTDTQYF. The CDR3 DNA follows: TGTGCCAGCAGCCAGAACCCCCTTCCGGGTTCCACAGATACGCAGTATTTT.